The 21 T cell receptor beta chains below were found in one sample sequenced in a study of blood T cell repertoires in COVID-19. Using immunoSEQ multiplex PCR, the repertoire was profiled, and TCRdb retains in-frame clones only, with some absent. The sample lists 200,000 to 250,000 clones; around nine tenths were seen once. Material: peripheral blood. Receptor source: a man aged 30-40 years with COVID-19, enrolled during active disease.

The chain uses TRBV5-4 and TRBJ1-1; D gene unclear. Trimming cost V 3 bases and J 4 bases, with 4 bases left between them. Germline V gene sequence: CDR1 SGHNT, CDR2 YYREEE (reference sequence). The CDR3 length is 11 residues. CDR3 bases: TGTGCCAGCAGCTCCATCACTGAAGCTTTCTTT. Protein sequence: CASSSITEAFF.

V gene TRBV10-3 combines with J gene TRBJ1-5; unclear D gene. V dropped 8 bases and J dropped 0 bases, with 8 bases sitting between them. The germline gives CDR1 ENHRY, CDR2 SYGVKD. The CDR3 has 13 residues. In nucleotides, the CDR3 is TGTGCCATCGGGGAGAATAGCAATCAGCCCCAGCATTTT. Encoded protein: CAIGENSNQPQHF.

This clone is a singleton in its sample. The J gene is TRBJ1-1, the V gene TRBV29-1; 12 positions agree with TRBD1. Unmatched junction bases numbered 4, after V lost 1 base and J lost 7 bases. This CDR3 is 14 amino acids long. Germline V gives CDR1 SQVTM, CDR2 ANQGSEA. CDR3 coding DNA: TGCAGCGTTGAAGGGGACAGGGGGCACGATGAAGCTTTCTTT. Amino acids: CSVEGDRGHDEAFF.

This rearrangement joins TRBV2 to TRBJ2-4; 9 bases match TRBD2. CDR1 and CDR2 (germline): SNHLY, FYNNEI. The CDR3 covers 18 residues. J was trimmed by 1 base and V by 6 bases; bases with no gene match: 13. Here the CDR3 reads CASREKFLAGMAKNIQYF. For the CDR3, the DNA is TGTGCCAGCAGGGAAAAGTTTCTAGCGGGGATGGCCAAAAACATTCAGTACTTC.

The chain carries TRBV5-1 and TRBJ1-5; possible D gene TRBD1, 6 bases. CDR3 size: 18 residues. The germline V gene has CDR1 SGHRS and CDR2 YFSETQ. Trimming removed 0 bases from V and 7 bases from J, with 23 bases in between. CDR3 sequence: CASSLAPSSGGGDQPQHF. The CDR3 DNA reads as TGCGCCAGCAGCTTGGCACCTTCCTCGGGAGGGGGAGACCAGCCCCAGCATTTT.

The V and J genes are TRBV27 and TRBJ2-3, with D perhaps TRBD2 (5 bases). This CDR3 has 13 amino acids. Germline V CDR1 and CDR2: MNHEY, SMNVEV (reference sequence). The V gene lost 6 bases and the J gene lost 4 bases, with 11 bases spanning the gap. CDR3 nucleotide sequence: TGTGCCAGCAGGCCCATGAGGGCAGATACGCAGTATTTT. Its protein product is CASRPMRADTQYF.

This clone appeared once. Here the CDR3 DNA reads TGTGCCAGCAGCTTACTAGCGGACTCCTACGAGCAGTACTTC. This translates into CASSLLADSYEQYF. This chain connects TRBV7-2 to TRBJ2-7, with TRBD2 matching over 7 bases. CDR1 and CDR2 (germline): SGHTA, FQGNSA. V lost 2 bases to trimming and J lost 0 bases; unmatched junction nucleotides: 1. CDR3 length: 14 residues.

The chain couples TRBV7-6 to TRBJ1-1, with TRBD1 matching over 7 bases. The CDR3 totals 15 residues. Germline loops: CDR1 SGHVS, CDR2 FNYEAQ. Trimming removed 5 bases from V and 7 bases from J; junction bases left unmatched: 13. The CDR3 reads CASSLTGAGRDEAFF. DNA for the CDR3: TGTGCCAGCAGCCTAACAGGGGCAGGCCGAGATGAAGCTTTCTTT.

This sequence joins TRBV4-2 and TRBJ2-1; TRBD1 matches at 10 bases. The CDR3 totals 15 residues. V shed 1 base and J 4 bases; nucleotides not matched to a gene: 1. Germline CDR1 reads LGHNA; CDR2 reads YNFKEQ. The CDR3 bases are TGTGCCAGCAGCCAAGGACAGGGGGCATACAATGAGCAGTTCTTC. Translating it yields CASSQGQGAYNEQFF.

The chain couples TRBV5-4 to TRBJ2-3, with 12 bases lining up with TRBD2. The junction had 10 bases not matched to a gene; V was cut back by 7 bases and J by 4 bases. CDR3 length equals 16 residues. Germline V gives CDR1 SGHNT, CDR2 YYREEE (reference sequence). The CDR3 DNA reads TGTGCCAGCCGACTAGCGGGGGCCCGCGGGTCAGATACGCAGTATTTT. Translation gives CASRLAGARGSDTQYF.

The chain couples TRBV9 to TRBJ2-7; TRBD1 matches at 9 bases. Germline trimming cut 3 bases from V and 3 bases from J; bases unmatched to any gene: 4. Germline CDR1 is SGDLS and CDR2 is YYNGEE. The CDR3 is 14 residues long. The CDR3 nucleotides are TGTGCCAGCAGCGGCGGACAGGGGATCTACGAGCAGTACTTC. Its translation is CASSGGQGIYEQYF.

The chain has TRBV19 and TRBJ1-2, with D possibly matching TRBD1 (6 bases). The CDR3 loop spans 14 amino acids. CDR1 LNHDA and CDR2 SQIVND come from the germline V gene (reference sequence). The germline V and J ends were trimmed by 5 bases and 4 bases, with 14 bases remaining between them. CDR3 in amino acids: CASSPTGGAYGYTF. The DNA for the CDR3 is TGTGCCAGTAGTCCCACCGGGGGGGCCTATGGCTACACCTTC.

The chain couples TRBV29-1 to TRBJ1-1; 8 bases are shared with TRBD1. Losses at the gene ends were 4 bases for V and 1 base for J; bases not matched to a gene: 11. Germline-derived CDR1 and CDR2 are SQVTM and ANQGSEA. The CDR3 is 16 amino acids. This chain's CDR3 is CSVVPGDRGGNTEAFF. In nucleotides, the CDR3 is TGCAGCGTTGTCCCCGGTGACAGGGGCGGGAACACTGAAGCTTTCTTT.

In this sample, this clone turned up once. This chain joins TRBV14 and TRBJ2-5; D may be TRBD2 (7 bases). Looked up from germline, CDR1 is SGHDN and CDR2 is FVKESK. With 0 bases removed from V and 4 bases from J, the gap between germline ends came to 15 bases. The CDR3 length is 16 residues. CDR3 amino acids: CASSQERRGGRETQYF. The DNA for the CDR3 is TGTGCCAGCAGCCAAGAGAGGAGGGGGGGCCGAGAGACCCAGTACTTC. Using reference TRBV14 and TRBJ2-5 for the parts outside the CDR3, the full variable domain is EAGVTQFPSHSVIEKGQTVTLRCDPISGHDNLYWYRRVMGKEIKFLLHFVKESKQDESGMPNNRFLAERTGGTYSTLKVQPAELEDSGVYFCASSQERRGGRETQYFGPGTRLLVL.

The CDR3 DNA sequence: TGTGCCAGCGTTCGGGGGTGGGTAAACAATCAGCCCCAGCATTTT. This sequence encodes CASVRGWVNNQPQHF. V is TRBV6-5 and J is TRBJ1-5; a possible D gene is TRBD1 (5 bases). CDR1 and CDR2 from the germline V gene are MNHEY and SVGAGI. The V gene lost 8 bases and the J gene lost 3 bases, with 17 bases spanning the gap. The CDR3 covers 15 residues.

CDR3 loop: CAISEAGTGGNNEQYF. Written as DNA, the CDR3 is TGTGCCATCAGTGAGGCGGGGACAGGGGGTAACAACGAGCAGTACTTC. The rearrangement joins TRBV10-3 to TRBJ2-7; 11 nucleotides agree with TRBD1. The germline V gene has CDR1 ENHRY and CDR2 SYGVKD. Trimming took 2 bases from V and 5 from J; bases not matched to a gene: 8. The CDR3 length is 16 residues.

The table lists this clone with a few counts. The V call is TRBV7-9, the J call TRBJ1-3; maybe TRBD1 (6 bases). The V gene's germline CDR1 is SEHNR and CDR2 FQNEAQ (reference sequence). The CDR3 is made up of 16 amino acids. Trimming cost V 4 bases and J 8 bases, with 21 bases left between them. CDR3 amino acids: CASSWRKTGMGDTIYF. CDR3 nucleotides: TGTGCCAGCAGCTGGAGGAAAACAGGGATGGGGGACACCATATATTTT.

V is TRBV6-2 or TRBV6-3 and J is TRBJ1-1; perhaps TRBD1 as D (6 bases). V lost 5 bases to trimming and J lost 4 bases, with 20 bases between them. The V gene's germline CDR1 is MNHEY and CDR2 SVGEGT. The CDR3 runs to 16 residues. CDR3 sequence (DNA): TGTGCCAGCAGTCGGGGGGGATTGGGGGCAGGCACTGAAGCTTTCTTT. Translating it yields CASSRGGLGAGTEAFF.

This chain connects TRBV14 to TRBJ1-3, with 7 bases matching TRBD1. Germline V gene sequence: CDR1 SGHDN, CDR2 FVKESK. J lost 1 base, V lost 0 bases, and 3 bases had no gene match. The CDR3 runs 16 residues. The CDR3 DNA reads as TGTGCCAGCAGCCAAGAAAGGGGGCGGTCTGGAAACACCATATATTTT. Translating it yields CASSQERGRSGNTIYF. Variable domain in full (rest from reference TRBV14 and TRBJ1-3): EAGVTQFPSHSVIEKGQTVTLRCDPISGHDNLYWYRRVMGKEIKFLLHFVKESKQDESGMPNNRFLAERTGGTYSTLKVQPAELEDSGVYFCASSQERGRSGNTIYFGEGSWLTVV.

This clone has more than one count but fewer than ten. This chain links TRBV2 with TRBJ2-1, with 7 bases identical to TRBD1. The CDR3 sequence is 14 residues long. Per the germline V gene, CDR1 is SNHLY and CDR2 is FYNNEI. J lost 9 bases, V lost 8 bases, and 13 bases had no gene match. CDR3 nucleotide sequence: TGTGCCAGCGGATCGACAGGGCGAGATAGTGAGCAGTTCTTC. Its protein is CASGSTGRDSEQFF.

The chain uses TRBV7-3 and TRBJ1-6; 7 nucleotides match TRBD1. The germline gives CDR1 SGHTA, CDR2 FQGTGA. CDR3 length: 14 residues. The trim removed 5 bases at V and 9 bases at J, leaving 7 bases unmatched. CDR3 coding DNA: TGTGCCAGCAGCCTAGGGACAGCTCCTTCACCCCTCCACTTT. Its protein is CASSLGTAPSPLHF.